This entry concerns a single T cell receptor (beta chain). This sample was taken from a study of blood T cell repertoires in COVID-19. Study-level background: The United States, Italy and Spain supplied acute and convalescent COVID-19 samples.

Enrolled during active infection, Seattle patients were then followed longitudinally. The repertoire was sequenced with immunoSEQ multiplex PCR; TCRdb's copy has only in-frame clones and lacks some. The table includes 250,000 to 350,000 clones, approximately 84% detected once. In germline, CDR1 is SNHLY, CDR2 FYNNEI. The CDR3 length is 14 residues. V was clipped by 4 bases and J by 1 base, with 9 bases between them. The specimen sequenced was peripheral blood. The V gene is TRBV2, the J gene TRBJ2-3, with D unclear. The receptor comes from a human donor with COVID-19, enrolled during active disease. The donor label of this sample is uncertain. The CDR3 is CASSVRHGTDTQYF. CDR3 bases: TGTGCCAGCAGTGTCCGACATGGCACAGATACGCAGTATTTT.